One sample yielded the 22 T cell receptor beta chains listed below, sequenced in a study of T cell clonality in common variable immunodeficiency. The data were produced by immunoSEQ multiplex PCR, yet TCRdb's version contains in-frame clones alone and is incomplete. The sample yields 42,000 or so clones, without any singletons. The sample was peripheral blood mononuclear cells. The source of these receptors is a person aged 18-70 years in good health.

This clone was seen a handful of times. Read data end 3 residues before the CDR3 end; the end is taken from the germline J gene. The chain carries TRBV2 and TRBJ1-5; D is possibly TRBD1 (6 bases). The CDR3 sequence is 14 residues long. From germline, CDR1 is SNHLY and CDR2 FYNNEI. V lost 7 bases and J 4 bases, leaving 14 bases between the germline ends. The DNA read from the CDR3 is TGTGCCAGCATGCGGGGGAGGGGGAATCAGCCC. Translating gives CASMRGRGNQP. The CDR3 reads in full as CASMRGRGNQPQHF.

This clone was seen many times. The read terminates 3 residues before the CDR3 end, so the remaining end is supplied by the germline J gene. The chain employs TRBV18 and TRBJ2-1; 7 bases are a match to TRBD2. CDR1 is KGHSH and CDR2 is LQKENI in the germline V gene. The CDR3 sequence is 15 residues long. The junction had 2 bases not matched to a gene; V was cut back by 3 bases and J by 0 bases. CDR3 DNA (partial): TGTGCCAGCTCACCGCGGACTAGCTCCTACAATGAG. Its protein is CASSPRTSSYNE. The CDR3 as a whole reads CASSPRTSSYNEQFF.

This clone was counted only a few times. The read ends 3 residues shy of where the CDR3 ends; the end is completed using the germline J gene. This sample includes further DNA sequences coding for the same CDR3. The chain combines TRBV30 with TRBJ1-3; 7 bases are a match to TRBD1. Germline trimming cut 0 bases from V and 4 bases from J; bases unmatched to any gene: 12. The CDR3 has 17 amino acids. The V gene's germline CDR1 is GTSNPN and CDR2 SVGIG (reference sequence). CDR3 in amino acids: CAWSVPGEGASGNTIYF. Incomplete CDR3 DNA: TGTGCCTGGAGTGTCCCTGGGGAGGGGGCGTCCGGAAACACC.

This clone has a count of ten or more. Germline is not matched at one junction end, which may reflect a read error. Coverage ceases 3 residues before the CDR3 finishes, and the germline J gene fills in the end. The chain carries TRBV4-2 and TRBJ2-1; a weak D match, TRBD2 (5 bases). This CDR3 region has 15 residues. CDR1 is LGHNA and CDR2 is YNFKEQ in the germline V gene. Incomplete CDR3 DNA: TGCGCCAGCAGCCAAGATCTCGGGGACTACAATGAG. Its translation is CASSQDLGDYNE. The entire CDR3 is CASSQDLGDYNEQFF.

This clone has at least ten counts. The read gets to within 3 residues of the CDR3 end, and the germline J gene fills in the rest. The chain joins TRBV12-5 to TRBJ2-3; D call uncertain. The CDR3 is 13 amino acids. Germline lookup yields CDR1 LGHNT and CDR2 FRNRAP. V lost 2 bases, J lost 3 bases, and 6 bases lay in between. The covered CDR3 bases are TGTGCTAGTGGTTTGTCTAAGACAGATACG. Translated: CASGLSKTDT. The entire CDR3 sequence reads CASGLSKTDTQYF.

This clone was seen at least ten times. Coverage ceases 3 residues before the CDR3 finishes, and the germline J gene fills in the end. The V gene is TRBV12-3 or TRBV12-4, the J gene TRBJ2-5; possible D gene TRBD1, 6 bases. The CDR3 runs to 14 residues. The V end lost 1 base, the J end lost 4 bases, and 10 bases lay between the germline ends. The CDR3 loop is CASSLEGGRETQYF. CDR3 DNA, as far as it was read: TGTGCCAGCAGTTTAGAAGGGGGACGAGAGACC.

This clone showed up many times. The read terminates 3 residues ahead of where the CDR3 ends, so the germline J gene completes it. The chain couples TRBV7-9 to TRBJ2-5; TRBD2 agrees at 11 bases. The J segment lost 2 bases and the V segment lost 6 bases, leaving 5 bases of the junction unmatched. The CDR3 is 15 residues long. The germline CDR1 and CDR2 sequences are SEHNR and FQNEAQ (reference sequence). CDR3 sequence: CASRSRLAGQETQYF. CDR3 bases read: TGTGCCAGCAGAAGCCGACTAGCGGGACAAGAGACC. Full variable domain (outside the CDR3, taken from reference TRBV7-9 and TRBJ2-5): DTGVSQNPRHKITKRGQNVTFRCDPISEHNRLYWYRQTLGQGPEFLTYFQNEAQLEKSRLLSDRFSAERPKGSFSTLEIQRTEQGDSAMYLCASRSRLAGQETQYFGPGTRLLVL.

As concerns this clone: The read falls 3 residues short of the CDR3 end, and the missing part is taken from the germline J gene. This chain links TRBV7-2 with TRBJ1-2; D unresolved. The CDR3 extends over 15 amino acids. The germline V gene has CDR1 SGHTA and CDR2 FQGNSA. The sequenced CDR3 bases are TGTGCCAGCAGCTTAGGGACTAGCAGTTACAATGAC. Its protein is CASSLGTSSYND. The CDR3 in full is CASSLGTSSYNDYTF. Using reference TRBV7-2 and TRBJ1-2 for the parts outside the CDR3, the full variable domain is GAGVSQSPSNKVTEKGKDVELRCDPISGHTALYWYRQSLGQGLEFLIYFQGNSAPDKSGLPSDRFSAERTGGSVSTLTIQRTQQEDSAVYLCASSLGTSSYNDYTFGSGTRLTVV.

Concerning this clone itself: The read halts 3 residues ahead of the CDR3 end, with the missing end drawn from the germline J gene. This chain connects TRBV2 to TRBJ2-2; 7 bases match TRBD2. CDR1 is SNHLY and CDR2 is FYNNEI in the germline V gene. CDR3 size: 14 residues. V gave up 9 bases and J gave up 6 bases; unmatched junction bases: 10. This chain's CDR3 is CASNLAAVAGELFF. Incomplete CDR3 DNA: TGTGCCAGTAACCTAGCGGCGGTGGCCGGGGAG.

This clone was counted many times. Read sequence stops 3 residues before the CDR3 end, and the germline J gene provides the missing end. V usage is TRBV7-6 and J usage is TRBJ1-3; D gene unclear. This CDR3 is built from 13 residues. V was shortened by 5 bases and J by 0 bases, with 5 bases between the two germline ends. Germline assignment: CDR1 SGHVS and CDR2 FNYEAQ. The covered CDR3 bases are TGTGCCAGCAGCGACAACTCTGGAAACACC. It codes for CASSDNSGNT. The CDR3 reads in full as CASSDNSGNTIYF.

This clone was found many times. CDR3: CASSSDRGTYEQYF. CDR3 bases read: TGTGCCAGCAGTTCCGACAGGGGGACCTACGAG. This sequence joins TRBV7-9 and TRBJ2-7; 9 nucleotides line up with TRBD1. The CDR3 end lies 3 residues beyond the end of the read and is filled in from the germline J gene. CDR3 length: 14 amino acids. Germline CDR1 SEHNR, CDR2 FQNEAQ (reference sequence). Unmatched junction bases numbered 5, after V lost 6 bases and J lost 2 bases.

This clone has at least ten counts. The CDR3 end is not reached by the read, which stops 3 residues before it; the germline J gene fills it in. The chain links TRBV19 to TRBJ2-2; tentatively, D is TRBD2 (5 bases). V shed 10 bases and J shed 5 bases, with 17 bases lying between them. The CDR3 sequence is 14 residues long. CDR1 and CDR2 (germline): LNHDA, SQIVND (reference sequence). CDR3 residues: CATKGPGGTGELFF. The sequenced CDR3 bases are TGTGCCACCAAAGGGCCAGGCGGGACCGGGGAG.

Within the sample, this clone is medium-sized. The read comes to an end 3 residues before the CDR3 does, leaving the germline J gene to fill in the end. The V and J genes are TRBV6-1 and TRBJ2-7, with 9 bases fitting TRBD1. The CDR3 is 15 residues long. Germline loops: CDR1 MNHNS, CDR2 SASEGT. V gave up 2 bases and J gave up 2 bases; unmatched junction bases: 4. The CDR3: CASSERQGGPYEQYF. The part of the CDR3 DNA that was read is TGTGCCAGCAGTGAAAGACAGGGGGGACCCTACGAG.

This clone is classed as medium-sized. The sequenced fragment ends 3 residues before the CDR3 boundary, so the rest is inferred from the germline J gene. This sequence joins TRBV18 and TRBJ2-3, with unresolved D. Germline assignment: CDR1 KGHSH and CDR2 LQKENI. Trimming took off 3 bases at V and 6 bases at J, with 10 bases between the two ends. This CDR3 has 13 residues. CDR3 bases read: TGTGCCAGCTCACCCGACTCGGTCGATACG. Amino acids: CASSPDSVDT. The complete CDR3 reads CASSPDSVDTQYF.

At least ten counts were recorded for this clone. The CDR3 extends 3 residues past the end of the read, so its final part is completed from the germline J gene. The chain links TRBV20-1 to TRBJ2-1, with 12 nucleotides matching TRBD2. This CDR3 contains 16 residues. The ends lost 0 bases at V and 8 bases at J; junction bases unmatched: 8. Germline CDR1 DFQATT, CDR2 SNEGSKA (reference sequence). The sequenced CDR3 bases are TGCAGTGCTAGAGATCACCTAGCGGGAGGGCCACATGAG. Residues: CSARDHLAGGPHE. The whole CDR3 is CSARDHLAGGPHEQFF.

This clone has at least ten counts. The read finishes 3 residues shy of the CDR3 end, and the germline J gene is used to complete it. The rearrangement links TRBV7-7 to TRBJ1-4; no reliable D call. This CDR3 has 15 amino acids. Germline V lookup: CDR1 SSHAT, CDR2 FNYEAQ (reference sequence). The DNA read from the CDR3 is TGTGCTAGCGGCGACCTAGGAGCAACTAATGAAAAA. It specifies CASGDLGATNEK. The full CDR3 reads CASGDLGATNEKLFF.

This clone was seen ten or more times. The read comes to an end 3 residues before the CDR3 does, leaving the germline J gene to fill in the end. The chain employs TRBV19 and TRBJ2-5; D possibly corresponds to TRBD2 (5 bases). The CDR3 loop spans 11 amino acids. Germline-derived CDR1 and CDR2 are LNHDA and SQIVND (reference sequence). The V end was cut by 6 bases, the J end by 4 bases, with 6 bases between. The sequenced CDR3 bases are TGTGCCAGTAGACTAGGAGAGACC. Amino acids: CASRLGET. The complete CDR3 sequence is CASRLGETQYF.

This clone was picked up many times. Read data end 3 residues before the CDR3 end; the end is taken from the germline J gene. The chain uses TRBV7-9 and TRBJ2-2; D gene unclear. Trimming shortened V by 8 bases and J by 4 bases, and 14 bases separated the two germline ends. The CDR3 runs to 14 residues. Germline V gene lookup returns CDR1 SEHNR and CDR2 FQNEAQ (reference sequence). CDR3 DNA (partial): TGTGCCAGCTCCAAACGGTCGGGCACCGGGGAG. It encodes CASSKRSGTGE. The entire CDR3 protein is CASSKRSGTGELFF.

This clone was seen at least ten times. The DNA ends 3 residues before the CDR3 does, and the rest of the CDR3 is filled in from the germline J gene. The rearrangement joins TRBV2 to TRBJ2-7, with 10 bases fitting TRBD2. Trimming took 6 bases from V and 4 from J; bases not matched to a gene: 12. This CDR3 spans 16 amino acids. CDR1 and CDR2 from the germline V gene are SNHLY and FYNNEI. The sequenced part of the CDR3 DNA is TGTGCCAGCAGACCCGGGCTAGCGGGAGCCTTTTACGAG. Its translation is CASRPGLAGAFYE. The complete CDR3 reads CASRPGLAGAFYEQYF. Looking up the rest from reference TRBV2 and TRBJ2-7 gives the full variable domain: EPEVTQTPSHQVTQMGQEVILRCVPISNHLYFYWYRQILGQKVEFLVSFYNNEISEKSEIFDDQFSVERPDGSNFTLKIRSTKLEDSAMYFCASRPGLAGAFYEQYFGPGTRLTVT.

This clone occurred many times. The CDR3 bases that were read are TGTGCCAGCAGTGTAGGGATGCAGGGAACAGATACG. This gives the protein CASSVGMQGTDT. The complete CDR3 sequence is CASSVGMQGTDTQYF. The chain uses TRBV2 and TRBJ2-3, with a tentative D call TRBD1 (5 bases). The CDR3 is cut off 3 residues early in the read; its end comes from the germline J gene. This CDR3 spans 15 amino acids. Germline-derived CDR1 and CDR2 are SNHLY and FYNNEI. Deletions cut 4 bases from V and 3 bases from J, with 14 bases between.

This clone was counted ten times or more. The DNA ends 3 residues before the CDR3 does, and the rest of the CDR3 is filled in from the germline J gene. The chain combines TRBV4-1 with TRBJ2-3; no clear D gene. V gave up 5 bases and J gave up 5 bases, with 8 bases separating them. This CDR3 comprises 12 residues. Looked up from germline, CDR1 is MGHRA and CDR2 is YSYEKL. CDR3 in amino acids: CASSYTGDTQYF. CDR3 DNA, as far as it was read: TGCGCCAGCAGCTATACGGGAGATACG.

This clone has at least ten counts. The read ends 3 residues before the CDR3 terminus; that terminus is restored from the germline J gene. The chain uses TRBV14 and TRBJ2-2, with D possibly being TRBD2 (5 bases). The ends were cut back, 6 bases at V and 5 bases at J, with 10 bases in the middle. The CDR3 has 13 amino acids. Germline CDR1 reads SGHDN; CDR2 reads FVKESK. CDR3 DNA, as far as it was read: TGTGCCAGCAGGGTCGGCGGGACCGGGGAG. This gives the protein CASRVGGTGE. From start to end, the CDR3 is CASRVGGTGELFF.